One sample yielded the 4 T cell receptor beta chains listed below, sequenced in a study of graft-versus-host responses after intestinal transplantation. These TCRs are of unknown antigen specificity. Only in-frame clones appear in the TCRdb table, and some are missing; sequencing was by immunoSEQ multiplex PCR. The data contain around 50,000 clones, roughly 80% of them singletons. This specimen consisted of unstimulated CD4+ T cells sorted from spleen or lymph node cells, obtained before transplant. The receptors here all came from a human donor who was the organ donor for an intestinal transplant.

V usage is TRBV15 and J usage is TRBJ2-2; 7 positions agree with TRBD2. The CDR3 loop spans 19 amino acids. V lost 2 bases, J lost 5 bases, and 17 bases stayed unmatched. In germline, CDR1 is LNHNV, CDR2 YYDKDF (reference sequence). The CDR3 DNA reads as TGTGCCACCAGCAGACCCCCACCGGGACTACAGATTTGGACCGGGGAGCTGTTTTTT. It encodes CATSRPPPGLQIWTGELFF.

This clone was detected once. The chain links TRBV19 to TRBJ2-4; D tentatively reads TRBD1 or TRBD2 (6 bases each). This CDR3 has 16 residues. Germline CDR1 and CDR2: LNHDA and SQIVND (reference sequence). V lost 9 bases and J lost 4, with 22 bases in between. DNA for the CDR3: TGTGCCAGCCACCCCGGGGGCGGGAAGATAAAAAACATTCAGTACTTC. Protein: CASHPGGGKIKNIQYF.

The V and J genes are TRBV13 and TRBJ1-1; D gene ambiguous. This CDR3 has 14 residues. Germline CDR1 reads PRHDT; CDR2 reads FYEKMQ (reference sequence). Trimming took off 3 bases at V and 1 base at J, with 9 bases between the two ends. CDR3: CASSFRGTNTEAFF. CDR3 bases: TGTGCCAGCAGCTTCAGAGGCACGAACACTGAAGCTTTCTTT.

The CDR3 bases are TGTGCCAGCAGCTTTGGCGGGGGCCAAGAGACCCAGTACTTC. As protein: CASSFGGGQETQYF. This chain connects TRBV7-2 to TRBJ2-5; 7 bases agree with TRBD2. This CDR3 has 14 amino acids. Germline CDR1 reads SGHTA; CDR2 reads FQGNSA. V lost 3 bases and J lost 1; bases outside the gene matches: 2.